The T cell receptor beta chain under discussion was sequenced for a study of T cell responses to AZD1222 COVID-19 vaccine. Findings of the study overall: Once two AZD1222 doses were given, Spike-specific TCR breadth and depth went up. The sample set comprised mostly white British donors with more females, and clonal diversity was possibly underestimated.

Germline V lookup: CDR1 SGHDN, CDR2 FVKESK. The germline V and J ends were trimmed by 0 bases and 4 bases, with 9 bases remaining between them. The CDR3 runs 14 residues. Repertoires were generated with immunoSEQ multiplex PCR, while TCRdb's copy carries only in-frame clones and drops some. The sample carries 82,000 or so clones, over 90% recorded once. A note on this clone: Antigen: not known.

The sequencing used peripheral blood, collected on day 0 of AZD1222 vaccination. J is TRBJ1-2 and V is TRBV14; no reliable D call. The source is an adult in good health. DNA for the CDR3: TGTGCCAGCAGCCAAGACTGGCAATTCTATGGCTACACCTTC. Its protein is CASSQDWQFYGYTF.